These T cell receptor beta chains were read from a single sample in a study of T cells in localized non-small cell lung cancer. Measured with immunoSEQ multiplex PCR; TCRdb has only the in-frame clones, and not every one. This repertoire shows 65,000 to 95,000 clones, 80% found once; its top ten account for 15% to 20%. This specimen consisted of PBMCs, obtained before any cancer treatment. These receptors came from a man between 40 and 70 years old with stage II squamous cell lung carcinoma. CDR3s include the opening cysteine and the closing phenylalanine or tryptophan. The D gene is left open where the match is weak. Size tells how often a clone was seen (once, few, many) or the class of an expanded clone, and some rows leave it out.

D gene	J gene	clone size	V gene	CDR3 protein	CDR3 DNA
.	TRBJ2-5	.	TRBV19	CASRGGNQETQYF	TGTGCCAGTAGAGGCGGGAACCAAGAGACCCAGTACTTC
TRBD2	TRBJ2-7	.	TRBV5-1	CASSSGLADSYEQYF	TGCGCCAGCAGCTCCGGACTAGCGGACTCCTACGAGCAGTACTTC
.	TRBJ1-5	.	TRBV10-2	CASSDMGSSNQPQHF	TGCGCCAGCAGTGATATGGGTTCTAGCAATCAGCCCCAGCATTTT
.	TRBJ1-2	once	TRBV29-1	CSVEDRSTYGYTF	TGCAGCGTTGAGGACAGATCTACCTATGGCTACACCTTC
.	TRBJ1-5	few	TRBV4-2	CASSQETGRVQPQHF	TGTGCCAGCAGCCAAGAAACAGGGAGGGTTCAGCCCCAGCATTTT
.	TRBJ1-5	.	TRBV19	CASSIKQVGPQHF	TGTGCCAGTAGTATAAAGCAGGTGGGGCCCCAGCATTTT
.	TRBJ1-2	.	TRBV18	CASSPRAADHYGYTF	TGTGCCAGCTCACCACGGGCGGCGGATCACTATGGCTACACCTTC
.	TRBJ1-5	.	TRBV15	CATSRDRGRNQPQHF	TGTGCCACCAGCAGAGACCGAGGTCGCAATCAGCCCCAGCATTTT
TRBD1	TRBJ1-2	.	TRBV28	CASTSLRGQLSANYGYTF	TGTGCCAGCACCTCCTTGAGGGGACAGTTATCCGCTAACTATGGCTACACCTTC
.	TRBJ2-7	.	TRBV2	CASSPGTLVYEQYF	TGTGCCAGCAGTCCCGGGACACTGGTCTACGAGCAGTACTTC
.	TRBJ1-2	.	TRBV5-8	CASSLLGFNYGYTF	TGTGCCAGCAGCCTACTGGGGTTTAACTATGGCTACACCTTC
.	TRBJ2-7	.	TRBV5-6	CASSLSFSGKWYEQYF	TGTGCCAGCAGCTTGTCCTTTTCAGGGAAGTGGTACGAGCAGTACTTC
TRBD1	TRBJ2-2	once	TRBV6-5	CASSQGVYGGELFF	TGTGCCAGCAGTCAGGGGGTTTACGGCGGGGAGCTGTTTTTT
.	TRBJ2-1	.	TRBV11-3	CASSFSGNNEQFF	TGTGCCAGCAGCTTTTCTGGAAACAATGAGCAGTTCTTC
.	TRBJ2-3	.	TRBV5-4	CASNKFGVLGDTQYF	TGTGCCAGCAACAAATTTGGGGTTTTAGGAGATACGCAGTATTTT
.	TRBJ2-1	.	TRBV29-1	CSVLEGSSYNEQFF	TGCAGCGTCCTTGAGGGGAGCTCCTACAATGAGCAGTTCTTC
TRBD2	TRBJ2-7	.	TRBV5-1	CASSLAAGGTYEQYF	TGCGCCAGCAGCTTGGCAGCGGGAGGGACCTACGAGCAGTACTTC
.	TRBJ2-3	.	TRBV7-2	CASSSTRTPADTQYF	TGTGCCAGCAGCTCCACTAGGACCCCGGCAGATACGCAGTATTTT
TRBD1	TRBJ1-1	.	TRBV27	CASSWGTGSRTEAFF	TGTGCCAGCAGTTGGGGGACAGGGTCGCGCACTGAAGCTTTCTTT
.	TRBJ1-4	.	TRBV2	CASSFTGSTNEKLFF	TGTGCCAGCAGCTTTACAGGGTCAACTAATGAAAAACTGTTTTTT
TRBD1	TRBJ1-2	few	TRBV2	CATQGAPRYGYTF	TGTGCCACACAGGGGGCGCCTCGCTATGGCTACACCTTC
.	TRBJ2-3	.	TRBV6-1	CASSEIVSSTDTQYF	TGTGCCAGCAGTGAGATAGTCTCTAGCACAGATACGCAGTATTTT
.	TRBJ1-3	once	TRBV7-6	CASSLGEGLYSGNTIYF	TGTGCCAGCAGCTTAGGAGAGGGATTATACTCTGGAAACACCATATATTTT
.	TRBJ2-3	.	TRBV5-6	CASRYRRTTGDTQYF	TGTGCCAGCAGATACAGGCGAACTACTGGTGATACGCAGTATTTT
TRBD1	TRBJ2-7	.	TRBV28	CASSFWTGVREQYF	TGTGCCAGCAGTTTCTGGACAGGGGTACGGGAGCAGTACTTC
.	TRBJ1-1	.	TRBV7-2	CASTKTRETEAFF	TGTGCCAGCACCAAAACCAGGGAAACTGAAGCTTTCTTT
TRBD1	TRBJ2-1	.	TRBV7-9	CASSFEQGNEQFF	TGTGCCAGCAGCTTCGAACAGGGGAATGAGCAGTTCTTC
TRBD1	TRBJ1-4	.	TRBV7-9	CASSPGQGMGEKLFF	TGTGCCAGCAGCCCCGGACAGGGGATGGGTGAAAAACTGTTTTTT
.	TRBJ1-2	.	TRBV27	CASSLHGAADGYTF	TGTGCCAGCAGTTTACACGGGGCAGCCGATGGCTACACCTTC
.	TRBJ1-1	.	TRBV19	CASSRAPSEGGTEAFF	TGTGCCAGTAGCCGGGCACCTTCCGAAGGAGGCACTGAAGCTTTCTTT
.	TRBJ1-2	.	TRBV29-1	CSVEYSRVNGYTF	TGCAGCGTTGAATACTCCAGGGTGAATGGCTACACCTTC
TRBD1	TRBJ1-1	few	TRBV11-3	CASSPPTGADTEAFF	TGTGCCAGCAGCCCGCCGACAGGGGCAGACACTGAAGCTTTCTTT
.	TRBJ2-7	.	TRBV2	CASRDPAIYEQYF	TGTGCCAGCAGGGACCCTGCGATTTACGAGCAGTACTTC
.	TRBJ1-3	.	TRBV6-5	CASSYDPTRNTIYF	TGTGCCAGCAGTTATGATCCGACTAGAAACACCATATATTTT
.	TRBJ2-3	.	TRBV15	CATSRDTADHTDTQYF	TGTGCCACCAGCAGAGATACAGCAGACCACACAGATACGCAGTATTTT
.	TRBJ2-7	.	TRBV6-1	CASSGIGLSYEQYF	TGTGCCAGCAGTGGGATAGGACTCTCCTACGAGCAGTACTTC
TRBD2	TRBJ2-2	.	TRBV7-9	CASSSWTRGEELFF	TGTGCCAGCAGCTCCTGGACTAGAGGAGAGGAGCTGTTTTTT
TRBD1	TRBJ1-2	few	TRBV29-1	CSVDRDYGYTF	TGCAGCGTGGACAGGGATTATGGCTACACCTTC
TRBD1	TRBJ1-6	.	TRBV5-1	CASSLLGTGDSYNSPLHF	TGCGCCAGCAGCTTGTTGGGGACAGGGGACTCCTATAATTCACCCCTCCACTTT
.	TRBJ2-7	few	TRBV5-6	CASSFRRADEQYF	TGTGCCAGCAGCTTCCGCAGGGCCGACGAGCAGTACTTC
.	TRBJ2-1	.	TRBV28	CASSFLNGKFF	TGTGCCAGCAGTTTCCTCAATGGAAAGTTCTTC
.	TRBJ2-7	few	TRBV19	CASSTGLFYEQYF	TGTGCCAGTAGTACGGGGCTCTTCTACGAGCAGTACTTC
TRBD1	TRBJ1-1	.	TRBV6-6	CASSQRQGGNTEAFF	TGTGCCAGCAGCCAGCGACAGGGAGGGAACACTGAAGCTTTCTTT
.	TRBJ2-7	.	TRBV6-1	CASSDTSTRYDF	TGTGCCAGCAGTGACACCTCGACTAGGTACGACTTC
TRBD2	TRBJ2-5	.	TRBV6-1	CASSGLTSGRDGYQETQYF	TGTGCCAGCAGTGGGTTGACTAGCGGGAGGGACGGGTACCAAGAGACCCAGTACTTC
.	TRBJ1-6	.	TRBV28	CASSLVGDRLNSPLHF	TGTGCCAGCAGTTTAGTCGGTGACCGCTTAAATTCACCCCTCCACTTT
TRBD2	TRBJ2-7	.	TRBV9	CASSVVAGAPSYEQYF	TGTGCCAGCAGCGTAGTAGCGGGGGCCCCCTCCTACGAGCAGTACTTC
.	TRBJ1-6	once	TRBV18	CASSRDRQANSPLHF	TGTGCCAGCTCCCGGGATAGGCAGGCGAATTCACCCCTCCACTTT
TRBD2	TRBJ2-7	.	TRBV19	CASSELAGGYEQYF	TGTGCCAGTAGCGAACTAGCGGGAGGCTACGAGCAGTACTTC
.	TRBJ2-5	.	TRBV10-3	CAISVQGGETQYF	TGTGCCATCAGTGTCCAGGGCGGGGAGACCCAGTACTTC
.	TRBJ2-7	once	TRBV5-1	CASSRDIYYEQYF	TGCGCCAGCAGTCGGGACATCTACTACGAGCAGTACTTC
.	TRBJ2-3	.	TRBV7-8	CASSAQGYTADTQYF	TGTGCCAGCAGCGCCCAGGGGTATACGGCAGATACGCAGTATTTT
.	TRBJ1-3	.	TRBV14	CASSRREAGNTIYF	TGTGCCAGCAGCCGGAGGGAAGCTGGAAACACCATATATTTT
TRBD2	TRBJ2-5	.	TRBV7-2	CASSLAGRGETQYF	TGTGCCAGCAGCTTAGCGGGGAGGGGAGAGACCCAGTACTTC